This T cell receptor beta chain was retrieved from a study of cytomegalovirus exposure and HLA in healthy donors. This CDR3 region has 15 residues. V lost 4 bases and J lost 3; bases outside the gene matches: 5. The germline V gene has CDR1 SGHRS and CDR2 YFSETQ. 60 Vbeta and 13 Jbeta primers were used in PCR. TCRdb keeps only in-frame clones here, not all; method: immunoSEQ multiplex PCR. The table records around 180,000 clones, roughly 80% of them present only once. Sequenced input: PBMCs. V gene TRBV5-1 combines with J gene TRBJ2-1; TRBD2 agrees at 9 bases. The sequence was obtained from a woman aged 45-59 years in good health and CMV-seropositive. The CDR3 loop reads CASSQTSGYYNEQFF. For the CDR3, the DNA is TGCGCCAGCAGCCAGACTAGCGGCTACTACAATGAGCAGTTCTTC.